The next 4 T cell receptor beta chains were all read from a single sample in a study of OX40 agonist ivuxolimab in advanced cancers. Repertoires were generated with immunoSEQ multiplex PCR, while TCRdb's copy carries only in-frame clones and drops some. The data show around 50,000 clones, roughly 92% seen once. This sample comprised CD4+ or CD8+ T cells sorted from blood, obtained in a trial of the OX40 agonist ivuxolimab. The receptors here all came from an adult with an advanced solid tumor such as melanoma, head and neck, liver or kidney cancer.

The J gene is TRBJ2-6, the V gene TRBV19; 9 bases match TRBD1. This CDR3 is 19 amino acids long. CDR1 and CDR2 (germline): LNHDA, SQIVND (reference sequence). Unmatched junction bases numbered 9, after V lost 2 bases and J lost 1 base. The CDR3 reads CASSIPDRGPESGANVLTF. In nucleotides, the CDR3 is TGTGCCAGTAGTATACCGGACAGGGGCCCGGAGTCTGGGGCCAACGTCCTGACTTTC. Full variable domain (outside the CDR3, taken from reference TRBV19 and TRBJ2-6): DGGITQSPKYLFRKEGQNVTLSCEQNLNHDAMYWYRQDPGQGLRLIYYSQIVNDFQKGDIAEGYSVSREKKESFPLTVTSAQKNPTAFYLCASSIPDRGPESGANVLTFGAGSRLTVL.

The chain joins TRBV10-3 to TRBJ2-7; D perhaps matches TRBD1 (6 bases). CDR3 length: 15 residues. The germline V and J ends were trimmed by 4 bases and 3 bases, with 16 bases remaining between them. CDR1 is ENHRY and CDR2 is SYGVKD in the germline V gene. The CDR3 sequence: CAISATDRFLYEQYF. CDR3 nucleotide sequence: TGTGCCATCAGTGCGACGGACAGATTTCTCTACGAGCAGTACTTC.

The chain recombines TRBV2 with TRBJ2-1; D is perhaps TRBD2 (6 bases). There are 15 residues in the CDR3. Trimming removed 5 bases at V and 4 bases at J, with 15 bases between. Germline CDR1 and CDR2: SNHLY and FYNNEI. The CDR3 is CASSITGLPYNEQFF. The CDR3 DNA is TGTGCCAGCAGTATAACGGGACTGCCTTACAATGAGCAGTTCTTC.

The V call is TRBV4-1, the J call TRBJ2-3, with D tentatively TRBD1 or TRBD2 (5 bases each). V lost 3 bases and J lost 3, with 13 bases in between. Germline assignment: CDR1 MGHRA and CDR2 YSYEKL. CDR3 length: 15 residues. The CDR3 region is CASSQGRFETDTQYF. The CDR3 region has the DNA TGCGCCAGCAGCCAGGGACGGTTCGAGACAGATACGCAGTATTTT.